These T cell receptor beta chains were read from a single sample in a study of preoperative IRX-2 immunotherapy in early breast cancer. Profiling relied on immunoSEQ multiplex PCR, and the TCRdb table lists in-frame clones only, not all of them. The data hold 35,000 to 40,000 clones, with roughly four fifths observed a single time. Sequences were derived from lymph node tissue, sampled after IRX-2 immunotherapy. The source of these receptors is a human donor with breast cancer. Each CDR3 is given with its conserved first and last residue. The order of the fields is clone size, J gene, V gene, D gene, CDR3 DNA, CDR3 protein. A D gene is named only where the DNA matches it firmly. Not all rows give a size; the values are once, few, many and, for expanded clones, a class.

. TRBJ1-4 TRBV10-2 . TGCGCCACGGGGCGGACAGATGAAAAACTGTTTTTT CATGRTDEKLFF
. TRBJ2-5 TRBV11-3 TRBD2 TGTGCCAGCAGCCCGGGACTAGCGGGGGCTCCACCGTACTTC CASSPGLAGAPPYF
. TRBJ2-3 TRBV7-7 . TGTGCCAACAGCCATCGTGCGCCGCTCGGCGGCACAGATACGCAGTATTTT CANSHRAPLGGTDTQYF
. TRBJ2-4 TRBV5-1 TRBD2 TGCGCCAGCAGCTCCGGGACTAGCTCGTACATTCAGTACTTC CASSSGTSSYIQYF
. TRBJ1-1 TRBV14 . TGTGCCAGCAGCTTAAGACGAGGGGTCGAGTTCGAAGCTTTCTTT CASSLRRGVEFEAFF
. TRBJ2-6 TRBV19 TRBD1 TGTGCCAGTGCGTTGGACAGGGGGACGGGCGGGGCCAACGTCCTGACTTTC CASALDRGTGGANVLTF
few TRBJ2-6 TRBV7-6 . TGTGCCAGCAGCTTGGGTTTGACTGGGGCCAACGTCCTGACTTTC CASSLGLTGANVLTF
. TRBJ1-5 TRBV15 . TGTGCCACCAGCAGTCTGGGGGCAGGGATAAGCAATCAGCCCCAGCATTTT CATSSLGAGISNQPQHF
. TRBJ1-5 TRBV6-8 TRBD1 TGTGCCAGCAGTAACCGGGACAGGGGCAATCAGCCCCAGCATTTT CASSNRDRGNQPQHF
. TRBJ2-3 TRBV11-3 . TGTGCCAGCAGCTTAGATCTCGGGGGTGCACCAGATACGCAGTATTTT CASSLDLGGAPDTQYF
. TRBJ1-1 TRBV11-3 . TGTGCCAGCAGCTTGGCAGGTCAGGGCACTGAAGCTTTCTTT CASSLAGQGTEAFF
. TRBJ2-1 TRBV19 . TGTGCCAGTAGTATCGACACGTACAATGAGCAGTTCTTC CASSIDTYNEQFF
. TRBJ2-7 TRBV9 . TGTGCCAGCAGTCAGTCTCCAGTAGCCTACGAGCAGTACTTC CASSQSPVAYEQYF
. TRBJ1-4 TRBV6-8 TRBD1 TGTGCCAGCAGTTACTCAGGGGGCGGAGGAGAAAAACTGTTTTTT CASSYSGGGGEKLFF
. TRBJ2-7 TRBV6-8 TRBD1 TGTGCCAGCAGTTCCGGACAGGGCCTACCCTACGAGCAGTACTTC CASSSGQGLPYEQYF
. TRBJ1-3 TRBV11-3 . TGTGCCAGCAGCTTACTACGACAAAATTCTGGAAACACCATATATTTT CASSLLRQNSGNTIYF
. TRBJ2-7 TRBV23-1 . TGCGCCAGCATTCGAGTTTGCCCAGACAGAGAAACGTACGAGCAGTACTTC CASIRVCPDRETYEQYF
. TRBJ1-2 TRBV6-8 . TGTGCCAGCAAAAGAGGTCAGGGGACCGGCTACACCTTC CASKRGQGTGYTF
. TRBJ1-2 TRBV6-8 . TGTGCCAGCAGTCGAGGACAGCACTATGGCTACACCTTC CASSRGQHYGYTF
. TRBJ1-2 TRBV19 TRBD1 TGTGCCAGTAGTATATCCCTGTGGGGGTATGGGGACAGGTATGGCTACACCTTC CASSISLWGYGDRYGYTF
. TRBJ1-1 TRBV6-8 . TGTGCCAGCAGTCGACAGAACACTGAAGCTTTCTTT CASSRQNTEAFF
few TRBJ2-6 TRBV19 . TGTGCCAGTAGTGACGGTCGCTCTGGGGCCAACGTCCTGACTTTC CASSDGRSGANVLTF
. TRBJ2-3 TRBV23-1 . TGCGCCAGCAGCCAAGGCACCCACGGTATAAGCACAGATACGCAGTATTTT CASSQGTHGISTDTQYF
. TRBJ1-5 TRBV28 . TGTGCCAGCAGCCCGACAGTTAGCAATCAGCCCCAGCATTTT CASSPTVSNQPQHF
. TRBJ2-5 TRBV19 TRBD2 TGTGCCACCGGAATCACCGGGACTAGCCCCGCGGCCCAGTACTTC CATGITGTSPAAQYF
. TRBJ1-2 TRBV28 . TGTGCCAGCAATTACGCCAGGGGTAACTATGGCTACACCTTC CASNYARGNYGYTF
. TRBJ2-7 TRBV6-8 . TGTGCCTCCGGGGGCTCATATGATTCCTACGAGCAGTACTTC CASGGSYDSYEQYF
. TRBJ2-1 TRBV19 TRBD2 TGTGCCAGTAGTATCCTCTCGGGACTAGCGGGGAATGAGCAGTTCTTC CASSILSGLAGNEQFF
. TRBJ1-5 TRBV6-8 . TGTGCCAGCAGCCGGGACACCCATAGCAATCAGCCCCAGCATTTT CASSRDTHSNQPQHF
. TRBJ1-3 TRBV7-5 . TGTGCCAGCAGCTTAGATCCCTCTGGAAACACCATATATTTT CASSLDPSGNTIYF
. TRBJ2-1 TRBV7-1 . TGTGCTAGCAGCTTATTACTCGGTGACAATGAGCAGTTCTTC CASSLLLGDNEQFF
. TRBJ2-1 TRBV6-8 TRBD1 TGTGCCAGCAGAGGGACAGGACTCAATGAGCAGTTCTTC CASRGTGLNEQFF
. TRBJ2-7 TRBV19 . TGTGCCAGTAGTCCGCGGACTGAGTCCTACGAGCAGTACTTC CASSPRTESYEQYF
. TRBJ2-7 TRBV6-8 . TGTGCCAGCCGACTGGACAGTTCGGGTGAGCAGTACTTC CASRLDSSGEQYF
. TRBJ2-1 TRBV11-3 TRBD1 TGTGCCAGCTTTCCGGGACAGGGAACCTACAATGAGCAGTTCTTC CASFPGQGTYNEQFF
. TRBJ1-1 TRBV23-1 . TGCGCCAGCAGCCAAGATATGGGTACGCAACAGGGAGTAGCTTTCTTT CASSQDMGTQQGVAFF
. TRBJ1-2 TRBV5-1 . TGCGCCAGCAGCTTGTATAGGGCGGACTATGGCTACACCTTC CASSLYRADYGYTF
. TRBJ1-5 TRBV19 . TGTGCCAGTGCCGGACAACATAGCAATCAGCCCCAGCATTTT CASAGQHSNQPQHF
. TRBJ1-1 TRBV28 . TGTGCCAGCAGTTTACTTGGGCAGCAGAACACTGAAGCTTTCTTT CASSLLGQQNTEAFF
. TRBJ1-3 TRBV30 . TGTGCCTGGAGTGTGGGGAACTCTGGAAACACCATATATTTT CAWSVGNSGNTIYF